The TCR beta chain described here comes from a study of T-cell reconstitution after alpha-beta-depleted transplantation in children. This sample's TCRbeta library carried unique molecular identifier barcodes. From the PCR reads, TCRdb called clonotypes with MiXCR, one entry per CDR3 protein. Of about 540,000 distinct CDR3 sequences listed, around 18% are singletons. Germline loops: CDR1 DFQATT, CDR2 SNEGSKA (reference sequence). CDR3 length: 16 residues. With 1 base clipped from V and 4 bases from J, the junction kept 10 bases outside the gene matches. This sequence originates from a human donor who donated a stem cell graft to a child with acute lymphoblastic leukemia. This sequence joins TRBV20-1 and TRBJ2-3; 8 bases line up with TRBD2. This specimen consisted of PBMCs from the stem cell graft donor, obtained from the stem cell graft. CDR3 in amino acids: CSARVWGLVNADTQYF. The CDR3 region has the DNA TGCAGTGCTAGAGTATGGGGACTAGTGAACGCAGATACGCAGTATTTT.